The 20 T cell receptor beta chains listed next were all sequenced from one sample in a study of blood T cells in healthy people across ages. Together with a sample-barcoded 5' primer, a J-beta primer mix was included in a second PCR lasting roughly 6 to 12 cycles. TCRdb processed the 5' RACE reads anew with MiXCR; each CDR3 protein has one entry. Among 540,000 or so distinct CDR3 sequences listed, 24% were seen once. The same sample was also studied in work on T cells of mothers and their children.

The sequenced material came from blood. The source of these receptors is a boy aged 5 to 17 in good health.

This clonotype came up a few times. The genes are TRBV29-1 and TRBJ2-5, with a tentative D call TRBD2 (5 bases). The end of the DNA is better explained by TRBJ2-1, so the J call may be wrong. CDR1 is SQVTM, CDR2 ANQGSEA, per germline. The CDR3 runs 10 residues. CDR3 in amino acids: CSVPDGGQFF. The CDR3 DNA reads TGCAGCGTTCCAGACGGAGGGCAGTTCTTC.

This clonotype occurred a few times. This rearrangement joins TRBV28 to TRBJ2-3; 8 nucleotides agree with TRBD1. This CDR3 region has 17 residues. CDR1 and CDR2 (germline): MDHEN, SYDVKM. V dropped 6 bases and J dropped 2; count of bases not matched to a gene: 13. CDR3 sequence (DNA): TGTGCCAGCAGCCCGCCGTCCAGGGGGCGATCCACAGATACGCAGTATTTT. This encodes CASSPPSRGRSTDTQYF.

This clonotype appeared a few times. The chain links TRBV7-2 to TRBJ2-7, with 10 bases aligning to TRBD2. The V and J ends lost 0 bases and 5 bases, in that order; junction bases with no gene match: 7. Germline V gives CDR1 SGHTA, CDR2 FQGNSA. The CDR3 has 16 residues. This chain's CDR3 is CASSLARAGGLHEQYF. Here the CDR3 DNA reads TGTGCCAGCAGCTTAGCGAGAGCGGGAGGGCTCCACGAGCAGTACTTC.

The chain is built from TRBV6-1 and TRBJ1-4; 10 bases are a match to TRBD1. V lost 6 bases and J lost 8; bases outside the gene matches: 6. This CDR3 has 14 residues. Germline V gives CDR1 MNHNS, CDR2 SASEGT. The DNA for the CDR3 is TGTGCCAGCAGAAAGGACAGGGGGGACGAAAAACTGTTTTTT. Its protein is CASRKDRGDEKLFF.

This clonotype was seen a handful of times. No conserved phenylalanine or tryptophan is present at the end of the CDR3, so a read error is the likely explanation. The CDR3 protein is CASCDSYNEQFL. Here the CDR3 DNA reads TGTGCCAGCTGCGACTCCTACAATGAGCAGTTCCTC. The rearrangement links TRBV12-3 or TRBV12-4 to TRBJ2-1; D is unclear. V was pared by 8 bases and J by 0 bases, with 5 bases between. The CDR3 totals 12 residues.

The chain recombines TRBV7-3 with TRBJ2-1; TRBD1 agrees at 7 bases. Losses at the gene ends were 5 bases for V and 3 bases for J; bases not matched to a gene: 7. The CDR3 runs to 15 residues. CDR1 and CDR2 from the germline V gene are SGHTA and FQGTGA. CDR3: CASSGNRGGYNEQFF. The CDR3 nucleotides are TGTGCCAGCAGCGGGAACAGGGGCGGCTACAATGAGCAGTTCTTC.

The chain has TRBV29-1 and TRBJ1-2; perhaps TRBD1 as D (5 bases). The germline V gene encodes CDR1 SQVTM and CDR2 ANQGSEA. This CDR3 is 12 amino acids long. The V gene lost 4 bases and the J gene lost 10 bases, with 16 bases spanning the gap. The DNA of the CDR3 is TGCAGCGTTGGACGGGACGCCGGGGACTACACCTTC. The encoded protein is CSVGRDAGDYTF.

A few counts support this clonotype. V is TRBV20-1 and J is TRBJ2-7; 7 bases align to TRBD2. From germline, CDR1 is DFQATT and CDR2 SNEGSKA (reference sequence). Germline trimming cut 8 bases from V and 0 bases from J; bases unmatched to any gene: 10. The CDR3 contains 14 residues. The CDR3: CSSLLGGDSYEQYF. In nucleotides, the CDR3 is TGCAGTTCCCTTCTGGGAGGGGACTCCTACGAGCAGTACTTC.

This clonotype showed up just a few times. The chain is built from TRBV4-1 and TRBJ2-1; 8 bases map to TRBD2. Germline V gene lookup returns CDR1 MGHRA and CDR2 YSYEKL. This CDR3 comprises 15 residues. Unmatched junction bases numbered 8, after V lost 4 bases and J lost 6 bases. The CDR3 nucleotides read TGCGCCAGCAGCCGAGAGCGGGAGAGGAGCAATGAGCAGTTCTTC. Encoded protein: CASSRERERSNEQFF.

This clonotype was seen a few times. The rearrangement links TRBV25-1 to TRBJ2-7; 7 nucleotides agree with TRBD1. The trim removed 6 bases at V and 5 bases at J, leaving 7 bases unmatched. CDR1 MGHDK and CDR2 SYGVNS come from the germline V gene. The CDR3 length is 13 residues. CDR3 nucleotide sequence: TGTGCCAGCAGCCGACAGGGTACGCACGAGCAGTACTTC. Protein product: CASSRQGTHEQYF.

The chain is built from TRBV5-6 and TRBJ2-5; 9 bases align to TRBD1. The CDR3 loop spans 14 amino acids. With V trimmed by 4 bases and J by 5 bases, 6 bases remained unmatched. Germline V gene lookup returns CDR1 SGHDT and CDR2 YYEEEE. CDR3 protein: CASSTGQGRETQYF. The CDR3 DNA reads TGTGCCAGCAGCACGGGACAGGGACGGGAGACCCAGTACTTC. Variable domain in full (rest from reference TRBV5-6 and TRBJ2-5): DAGVTQSPTHLIKTRGQQVTLRCSPKSGHDTVSWYQQALGQGPQFIFQYYEEEERQRGNFPDRFSGHQFPNYSSELNVNALLLGDSALYLCASSTGQGRETQYFGPGTRLLVL.

The CDR3 region has the DNA TGTGCCAGCAGTTTGGCCCCGGGCTACTGGGAGCAGTACTTC. This sequence encodes CASSLAPGYWEQYF. This rearrangement joins TRBV28 to TRBJ2-7, with D unclear. The V and J ends lost 3 bases and 7 bases respectively, with 16 bases between them. The CDR3 covers 14 residues. Germline V lookup: CDR1 MDHEN, CDR2 SYDVKM. Together with reference TRBV28 and TRBJ2-7, the CDR3 gives the full variable domain: DVKVTQSSRYLVKRTGEKVFLECVQDMDHENMFWYRQDPGLGLRLIYFSYDVKMKEKGDIPEGYSVSREKKERFSLILESASTNQTSMYLCASSLAPGYWEQYFGPGTRLTVT.

The chain joins TRBV19 to TRBJ2-7, with 10 bases that match TRBD2. The J call may be mistaken, given a closer DNA end match to TRBJ2-1. The CDR3 is 14 amino acids. Germline values: CDR1 LNHDA, CDR2 SQIVND (reference sequence). The CDR3 DNA reads TGTGCCAGTAGTATAGGAGCGGGAGGGAATGAGCAGTTCTTC. This translates into CASSIGAGGNEQFF.

This clonotype was detected only a few times. This rearrangement joins TRBV7-2 to TRBJ1-2, with D hard to call. This CDR3 has 14 residues. Germline values: CDR1 SGHTA, CDR2 FQGNSA. Between the trimmed V and J ends, which lost 3 bases and 4 bases, there was a span of 12 bases. The CDR3 region has the DNA TGTGCCAGCAGCTTTTCGGACGGCCTCTATGGCTACACCTTC. Translated: CASSFSDGLYGYTF.

This chain uses TRBV7-9 with TRBJ1-5; 7 nucleotides align to TRBD1. CDR1 is SEHNR, CDR2 FQNEAQ, per germline (reference sequence). The CDR3 runs to 19 residues. Germline trimming cut 1 base from V and 4 bases from J; bases unmatched to any gene: 16. Here the CDR3 DNA reads TGTGCCAGCAGCTTAGGTGGGAAAGGGGGCCAGCCTTCGAATCAGCCCCAGCATTTT. This translates into CASSLGGKGGQPSNQPQHF. Full variable domain (missing parts from reference TRBV7-9 and TRBJ1-5): DTGVSQNPRHKITKRGQNVTFRCDPISEHNRLYWYRQTLGQGPEFLTYFQNEAQLEKSRLLSDRFSAERPKGSFSTLEIQRTEQGDSAMYLCASSLGGKGGQPSNQPQHFGDGTRLSIL.

V gene TRBV6-5 combines with J gene TRBJ1-1; tentative D call: TRBD1 (5 bases). Germline CDR1 is MNHEY and CDR2 is SVGAGI. V lost 0 bases to trimming and J lost 1 base, with 9 bases between them. CDR3 size: 15 residues. DNA of the CDR3: TGTGCCAGCAGTTACTCGGAAGGGGAGAACACTGAAGCTTTCTTT. It codes for CASSYSEGENTEAFF.

CDR3 coding DNA: TGTGCCAGCAGCGAAGTCTGGGGATTTGGAAACACCATATATTTT. Translation: CASSEVWGFGNTIYF. This rearrangement joins TRBV7-2 to TRBJ1-3; D not certain. The CDR3 contains 15 residues. The germline CDR1 and CDR2 sequences are SGHTA and FQGNSA. The V gene lost 5 bases and the J gene lost 3 bases, with 14 bases spanning the gap.

This chain links TRBV2 with TRBJ2-1, with 10 nucleotides matching TRBD2. Per germline, CDR1 SNHLY and CDR2 FYNNEI. Trimming took 2 bases from V and 0 from J; bases not matched to a gene: 4. The CDR3 has 17 amino acids. Here the CDR3 DNA reads TGTGCCAGCAGTGAACCACTAGCGGGAAGCTCCTACAATGAGCAGTTCTTC. Residues: CASSEPLAGSSYNEQFF.

In nucleotides, the CDR3 is TGTGCCAGCAGAACGAACGCAGATACGCAGTATTTT. Protein: CASRTNADTQYF. The chain couples TRBV12-3 or TRBV12-4 to TRBJ2-3; unclear D gene. Deletions cut 6 bases from V and 4 bases from J, with 8 bases between. The CDR3 is 12 residues long.

The gene calls are TRBV5-1 and TRBJ2-7, with a weak D call TRBD2 (5 bases). The CDR3 loop spans 13 amino acids. Germline values: CDR1 SGHRS, CDR2 YFSETQ. Trimming stripped 4 bases from V and 4 bases from J, with 12 bases between. DNA for the CDR3: TGCGCCAGCAGCCCTGAGGAGGTTTACGAGCAGTACTTC. Amino acid sequence: CASSPEEVYEQYF.